This TCR beta chain comes out of a study of cytomegalovirus exposure and HLA in healthy donors. Whole-study context: Counted in an early data release were tens of millions of unique TCRs from HLA-typed donors.

Study-wide results and caveats: Earlier analysis yielded a pattern in which most TCR beta V segments were productive about 90% or about 30% of the time. Despite most TCR sequences being rare, some public TCRs occurred in many donors. Most CMV-associated TCR beta chains appeared HLA-restricted in a later analysis.

Deletions cut 3 bases from V and 0 bases from J, with 12 bases between. The CDR3 is made up of 15 amino acids. Germline V gene sequence: CDR1 MNHNS, CDR2 SASEGT. Vbeta (60) and Jbeta (13) primers were used in the PCR. TCRdb's table, derived via immunoSEQ multiplex PCR, lists solely in-frame clones and lacks some. This table holds roughly 51,000 clones. As concerns this clone: Its target is not known.

This chain links TRBV6-1 with TRBJ2-7; D perhaps matches TRBD1 (6 bases). Sequencing was carried out using PBMCs. The receptor's source is a woman aged 45 to 65 in good health and CMV-seropositive. The CDR3 spells CASSDRGLSSYEQYF. CDR3 DNA sequence: TGTGCCAGCAGTGACAGGGGCCTAAGCTCCTACGAGCAGTACTTC.